This entry concerns a single TCR beta chain. The antigen is undetermined. This sample was taken from a study of T cells in localized non-small cell lung cancer. Data came from immunoSEQ multiplex PCR; TCRdb stores just in-frame clones and leaves some out. Of over 10,000 clones in the sample, about 83% were seen once. General study results and limits: Heterogeneity within the tumor remains possible, as just one region underwent sequencing. The study found T cell clonality highest in uninvolved adjacent lung, above tumor. The study linked higher blood T cell density to longer overall survival. Among the top 100 tumor clones, a median approximately 62 appeared in adjacent lung.

This CDR3 region has 13 residues. Germline CDR1 and CDR2: MRHNA and SNTAGT. Trimming took 8 bases from V and 4 from J, leaving 12 bases between them. The rearrangement links TRBV6-4 to TRBJ1-5; maybe TRBD1 (5 bases). The origin of this receptor is a male donor at least 60 years old with stage I lung adenocarcinoma. The input for sequencing was peripheral blood, taken before any cancer treatment. The CDR3 spells CASGGGVNQPQHF. CDR3 bases: TGTGCCAGCGGTGGGGGGGTTAATCAGCCCCAGCATTTT.